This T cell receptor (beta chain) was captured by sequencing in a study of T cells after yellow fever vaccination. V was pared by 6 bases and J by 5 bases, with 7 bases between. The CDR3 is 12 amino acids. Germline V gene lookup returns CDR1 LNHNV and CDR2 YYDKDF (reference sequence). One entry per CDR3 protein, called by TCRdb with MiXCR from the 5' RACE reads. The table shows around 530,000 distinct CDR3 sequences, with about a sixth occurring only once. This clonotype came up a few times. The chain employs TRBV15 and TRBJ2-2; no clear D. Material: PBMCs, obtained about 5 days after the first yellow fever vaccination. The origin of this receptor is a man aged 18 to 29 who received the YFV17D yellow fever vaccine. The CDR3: CATSTVTGELFF. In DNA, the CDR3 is TGTGCCACCAGTACGGTTACCGGGGAGCTGTTTTTT. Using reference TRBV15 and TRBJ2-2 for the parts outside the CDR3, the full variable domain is DAMVIQNPRYQVTQFGKPVTLSCSQTLNHNVMYWYQQKSSQAPKLLFHYYDKDFNNEADTPDNFQSRRPNTSFCFLDIRSPGLGDTAMYLCATSTVTGELFFGEGSRLTVL.